This is a list of T cell receptor beta chains from one sample in a study of technical replicates of blood from a handful of donors. The data were produced by immunoSEQ multiplex PCR, yet TCRdb's version contains in-frame clones alone and is incomplete. This table holds around 63,000 clones, roughly 98% found once. Sequenced material: T cells isolated from PBMCs. These receptors came from a human donor in good health. Both conserved end residues are part of each CDR3. D genes are given only for firm matches. Size is stated for part of the rows, as once, few or many counts, or as a class when the clone is expanded.

D gene: TRBD1
J gene: TRBJ1-4
V gene: TRBV2
clone size: -
CDR3 DNA: TGTGCCAGCTCCTTTTACAGGGGACTTAATGAAAAACTGTTTTTT
CDR3 protein: CASSFYRGLNEKLFF

D gene: -
J gene: TRBJ2-5
V gene: TRBV5-1
clone size: -
CDR3 DNA: TGCGCCAGCAGCTTGAAGGACAGAAGGGAGACCCAGTACTTC
CDR3 protein: CASSLKDRRETQYF

D gene: TRBD1
J gene: TRBJ1-2
V gene: TRBV27
clone size: -
CDR3 DNA: TGTGCCAGCAGTTTATGGGGACAGTCAACGGGGGACTATGGCTACACCTTC
CDR3 protein: CASSLWGQSTGDYGYTF

D gene: TRBD1
J gene: TRBJ2-5
V gene: TRBV7-9
clone size: -
CDR3 DNA: TGTGCCAGCAGCTTGAGACAGGGGACGCACCAAGAGACCCAGTACTTC
CDR3 protein: CASSLRQGTHQETQYF

D gene: -
J gene: TRBJ1-1
V gene: TRBV27
clone size: once
CDR3 DNA: TGTGCCAGCAAGCCGAACACTGAAGCTTTCTTT
CDR3 protein: CASKPNTEAFF

D gene: -
J gene: TRBJ1-6
V gene: TRBV7-8
clone size: -
CDR3 DNA: TGTGCCAGCAGCTTGAAAGTACAAGGGCAGGGGTCACCCCTCCACTTT
CDR3 protein: CASSLKVQGQGSPLHF

D gene: -
J gene: TRBJ2-5
V gene: TRBV5-1
clone size: -
CDR3 DNA: TGCGCCAGCAGCTTGATTGCGGGACGGAGTGAGACCCAGTACTTC
CDR3 protein: CASSLIAGRSETQYF

D gene: TRBD2
J gene: TRBJ2-1
V gene: TRBV5-1
clone size: -
CDR3 DNA: TGCGCCAGCAGCTGGGGACTAGCGGGGGACAATGAGCAGTTCTTC
CDR3 protein: CASSWGLAGDNEQFF

D gene: TRBD2
J gene: TRBJ2-3
V gene: TRBV27
clone size: -
CDR3 DNA: TGTGCCAGCCGGAAGGCTAGCGGGAATACGCAGTATTTT
CDR3 protein: CASRKASGNTQYF

D gene: -
J gene: TRBJ1-2
V gene: TRBV28
clone size: -
CDR3 DNA: TGTGCCAGCAGCTCAGGAGGCAAGGGGGATTATGGCTACACCTTC
CDR3 protein: CASSSGGKGDYGYTF

D gene: TRBD1
J gene: TRBJ2-7
V gene: TRBV29-1
clone size: -
CDR3 DNA: TGCAGCGTTGACTCTGCGACAGGGTTAAGGGGTGAGCAGTACTTC
CDR3 protein: CSVDSATGLRGEQYF

D gene: -
J gene: TRBJ1-4
V gene: TRBV7-8
clone size: -
CDR3 DNA: TGTGCCAGCAGCTCCCGTCTAAATGAAAAACTGTTTTTT
CDR3 protein: CASSSRLNEKLFF

D gene: -
J gene: TRBJ2-2
V gene: TRBV7-9
clone size: -
CDR3 DNA: TGTGCCAGCTCCCTGGCCCGGGACACCGGGGAGCTGTTTTTT
CDR3 protein: CASSLARDTGELFF

D gene: -
J gene: TRBJ1-1
V gene: TRBV5-1
clone size: -
CDR3 DNA: TGCGCCAGCAGCTTGGCGGGACAGAACACTGAAGCTTTCTTT
CDR3 protein: CASSLAGQNTEAFF

D gene: -
J gene: TRBJ1-2
V gene: TRBV4-1
clone size: -
CDR3 DNA: TGCGCCAGCAGCCAAGTTGGTAGATACACCTTC
CDR3 protein: CASSQVGRYTF